The next 13 T cell receptor beta chains were all read from a single sample in a study of blood T cell repertoires in COVID-19. The protocol was immunoSEQ multiplex PCR, while the TCRdb copy is restricted to in-frame clones and leaves out a portion. The sample contains approximately 71,000 clones, approximately 85% of which appear only once. Sequenced: peripheral blood. The receptors derive from a human donor in a cohort sampled during active COVID-19.

The rearrangement joins TRBV7-9 to TRBJ2-3, with 7 positions matching TRBD2. The length of the CDR3 is 17 residues. Germline values: CDR1 SEHNR, CDR2 FQNEAQ (reference sequence). Trimming at V came to 5 bases and at J to 5 bases, leaving 16 bases not matched to a gene. The CDR3 region is CASSLLGSAGAGDTQYF. In DNA, the CDR3 is TGTGCCAGCAGCCTCCTCGGGTCGGCGGGAGCTGGAGATACGCAGTATTTT.

This chain links TRBV4-1 with TRBJ2-5, with a possible D match to TRBD2 (6 bases). The CDR3 is 15 residues long. CDR1 and CDR2 from the germline V gene are MGHRA and YSYEKL. The ends were cut back, 0 bases at V and 4 bases at J, with 12 bases in the middle. CDR3 DNA: TGCGCCAGCAGCCAAGACCCGGGAGAAACAGAGACCCAGTACTTC. It translates to CASSQDPGETETQYF.

The chain joins TRBV18 to TRBJ2-1, with a possible D match to TRBD2 (7 bases). There are 13 residues in the CDR3. In germline, CDR1 is KGHSH, CDR2 LQKENI. Trimming cost V 6 bases and J 10 bases, with 16 bases left between them. The CDR3 loop is CASSVRGGGEQFF. CDR3 DNA sequence: TGTGCCAGCTCCGTTCGGGGCGGGGGCGAGCAGTTCTTC.

The gene calls are TRBV19 and TRBJ1-1, with 10 bases lining up with TRBD1. J gave up 5 bases and V 6 bases, and 9 bases lay outside the gene matches. The CDR3 sequence is 15 residues long. Germline V gene sequence: CDR1 LNHDA, CDR2 SQIVND (reference sequence). The CDR3 DNA reads as TGTGCCAGTAGCCAACTACCGGGACAGGGGACTGAAGCTTTCTTT. It is translated as CASSQLPGQGTEAFF. The variable domain in full, with the rest retrieved from reference TRBV19 and TRBJ1-1, is DGGITQSPKYLFRKEGQNVTLSCEQNLNHDAMYWYRQDPGQGLRLIYYSQIVNDFQKGDIAEGYSVSREKKESFPLTVTSAQKNPTAFYLCASSQLPGQGTEAFFGQGTRLTVV.

The chain is built from TRBV25-1 and TRBJ2-2; 8 bases agree with TRBD1. With V trimmed by 8 bases and J by 7 bases, 6 bases remained unmatched. This CDR3 is 13 amino acids long. Germline-derived CDR1 and CDR2 are MGHDK and SYGVNS. The CDR3 DNA sequence: TGTGCCAGCGTACAGGGGGTCGGCGGGGAGCTGTTTTTT. This translates into CASVQGVGGELFF. Together with reference TRBV25-1 and TRBJ2-2, the CDR3 gives the full variable domain: EADIYQTPRYLVIGTGKKITLECSQTMGHDKMYWYQQDPGMELHLIHYSYGVNSTEKGDLSSESTVSRIRTEHFPLTLESARPSHTSQYLCASVQGVGGELFFGEGSRLTVL.

V usage is TRBV6-2 or TRBV6-3 and J usage is TRBJ1-4; a weak D match, TRBD1 (5 bases). Deletions cut 6 bases from V and 8 bases from J, with 13 bases between. Germline CDR1 reads MNHEY; CDR2 reads SVGEGT. This CDR3 region has 13 residues. In DNA form, the CDR3 reads TGTGCCAGCAGCCCCCCGGACACCGAAAAACTGTTTTTT. Translation: CASSPPDTEKLFF.

The chain recombines TRBV25-1 with TRBJ2-7; 10 bases match TRBD2. The CDR3 covers 16 residues. Germline V gene data show CDR1 as MGHDK and CDR2 as SYGVNS. V was clipped by 10 bases and J by 2 bases; unmatched bases: 14. CDR3 nucleotides: TGTGCCACGGAAGGGGTTAGCGGGAGGCCCCCCTACGAGCAGTACTTC. Translated, it gives CATEGVSGRPPYEQYF.

The chain is built from TRBV9 and TRBJ1-4; D is undetermined. The V gene's germline CDR1 is SGDLS and CDR2 YYNGEE. V lost 5 bases and J 8 bases, leaving 7 bases between the germline ends. The CDR3 is 11 amino acids. The CDR3 loop is CASRAGEKLFF. CDR3 coding DNA: TGTGCCAGCAGGGCGGGGGAAAAACTGTTTTTT.

The chain has TRBV7-8 and TRBJ2-2; TRBD2 aligns across 8 bases. The CDR3 spans 18 residues. Germline V CDR1 and CDR2: SGHVS, FQNEAQ. The junction had 17 bases not matched to a gene; V was cut back by 5 bases and J by 6 bases. CDR3 protein: CASSTSGTRKTGAGELFF. Written as DNA, the CDR3 is TGTGCCAGCAGCACGTCAGGGACTAGAAAAACAGGTGCCGGGGAGCTGTTTTTT.

The CDR3 sequence: CASSYGGQNIYEQYF. The CDR3 DNA sequence: TGTGCCAGCAGTTACGGCGGACAAAATATCTACGAGCAGTACTTC. The V and J genes are TRBV6-6 and TRBJ2-7; a possible D gene is TRBD1 (5 bases). V lost 2 bases and J lost 3, with 14 bases in between. From germline, CDR1 is MNHNY and CDR2 SVGAGI (reference sequence). The length of the CDR3 is 15 residues.

This clone was found a few times. This chain uses TRBV7-2 with TRBJ2-5; 7 positions match TRBD1. The CDR3 totals 14 residues. The V and J ends lost 5 bases and 1 base, in that order; junction bases with no gene match: 4. CDR1 is SGHTA, CDR2 FQGNSA, per germline. CDR3 DNA: TGTGCCAGCAGCCTACAGGGGTCCCAAGAGACCCAGTACTTC. Translation: CASSLQGSQETQYF.

The chain combines TRBV11-3 with TRBJ2-3, with 7 bases fitting TRBD2. The CDR3 runs to 14 residues. Germline V lookup: CDR1 SGHNT, CDR2 YENEEA. With V trimmed by 5 bases and J by 6 bases, 8 bases remained unmatched. The CDR3 nucleotides read TGTGCCAGCAGCCGGGGACTATCGGGGGATACGCAGTATTTT. Translated, it gives CASSRGLSGDTQYF.

In this sample, this clone turned up once. The gene calls are TRBV18 and TRBJ2-2; D possibly corresponds to TRBD1 (6 bases). Trimming took off 3 bases at V and 6 bases at J, with 17 bases between the two ends. Germline values: CDR1 KGHSH, CDR2 LQKENI. This CDR3 spans 16 amino acids. For the CDR3, the DNA is TGTGCCAGCTCACCCCCCTCCGGGACACTTTCCGGGGAGCTGTTTTTT. This sequence encodes CASSPPSGTLSGELFF.